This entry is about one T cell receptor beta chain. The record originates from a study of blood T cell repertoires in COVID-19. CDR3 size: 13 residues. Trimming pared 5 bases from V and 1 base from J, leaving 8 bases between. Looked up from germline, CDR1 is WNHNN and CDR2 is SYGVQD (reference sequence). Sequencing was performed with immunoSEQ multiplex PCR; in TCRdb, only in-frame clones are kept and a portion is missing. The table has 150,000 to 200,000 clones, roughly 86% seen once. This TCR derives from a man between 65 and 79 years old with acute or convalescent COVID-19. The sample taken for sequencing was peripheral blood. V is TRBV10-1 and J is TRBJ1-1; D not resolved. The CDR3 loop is CASSPQWNTEAFF. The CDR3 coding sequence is TGCGCCAGCAGTCCCCAGTGGAACACTGAAGCTTTCTTT.